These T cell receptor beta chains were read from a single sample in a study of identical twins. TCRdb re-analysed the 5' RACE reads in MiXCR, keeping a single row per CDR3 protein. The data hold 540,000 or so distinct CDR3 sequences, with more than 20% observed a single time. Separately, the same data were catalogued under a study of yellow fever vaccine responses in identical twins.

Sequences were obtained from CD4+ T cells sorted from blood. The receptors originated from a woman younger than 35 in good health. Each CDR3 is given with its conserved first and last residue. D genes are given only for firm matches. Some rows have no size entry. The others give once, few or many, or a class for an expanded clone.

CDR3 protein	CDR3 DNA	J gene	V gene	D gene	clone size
CASTLGTGGETQYF	TGTGCCAGCACCCTTGGGACAGGGGGAGAGACCCAGTACTTC	TRBJ2-5	TRBV12-3/TRBV12-4	TRBD1	NA
CASSLTSNTEAFF	TGTGCCAGCAGCCTGACTTCGAACACTGAAGCTTTCTTT	TRBJ1-1	TRBV12-3/TRBV12-4	NA	NA
CASSPPSSVGADEQFF	TGTGCCAGCAGCCCTCCTTCTAGCGTTGGGGCGGATGAGCAGTTCTTC	TRBJ2-1	TRBV3-1	NA	few
CASSLSPLAGEEFF	TGTGCCAGCAGTTTATCCCCGCTAGCGGGAGAAGAGTTCTTC	TRBJ2-1	TRBV27	TRBD2	few
CASSHQVVAYNEQFF	TGTGCCAGCAGCCATCAGGTGGTCGCGTACAATGAGCAGTTCTTC	TRBJ2-1	TRBV12-3/TRBV12-4	NA	NA
CSARKEGDTQYF	TGCAGTGCTAGGAAAGAGGGGGATACGCAGTATTTT	TRBJ2-3	TRBV20-1	NA	NA
CASSMTGGWDYGYTF	TGTGCCAGTAGTATGACAGGGGGTTGGGACTATGGCTACACCTTC	TRBJ1-2	TRBV19	TRBD1	NA
CSGWGPGNTIYF	TGCAGTGGTTGGGGGCCTGGAAACACCATATATTTT	TRBJ1-3	TRBV20-1	NA	NA
CASSPRGVGEETQYF	TGTGCCAGCAGCCCTCGCGGGGTAGGGGAGGAGACCCAGTACTTC	TRBJ2-5	TRBV3-1	NA	NA
CASSSETRGYTF	TGTGCCAGCAGTTCAGAGACACGTGGCTACACCTTC	TRBJ1-2	TRBV12-3/TRBV12-4	NA	NA
CASSQTTRGVKDEQFF	TGCGCCAGCAGCCAAACGACCAGGGGGGTTAAGGATGAGCAGTTCTTC	TRBJ2-1	TRBV4-1	NA	few
CASSRWGADIQYF	TGTGCCAGCAGCCGATGGGGGGCGGACATTCAGTACTTC	TRBJ2-4	TRBV5-6	NA	NA
CASSFLPGQLNSPLHF	TGTGCCAGCAGCTTCCTCCCGGGACAGTTAAATTCACCCCTCCACTTT	TRBJ1-6	TRBV28	TRBD1	few
CATQSGGPSTDTQYF	TGTGCCACCCAATCGGGGGGGCCTAGCACAGATACGCAGTATTTT	TRBJ2-3	TRBV7-8	TRBD2	many
CASSLEVFTEQFF	TGCGCCAGCAGCTTGGAGGTTTTTACTGAGCAGTTCTTC	TRBJ2-1	TRBV5-1	NA	NA
CASSGRDPTWREQFF	TGTGCCAGCAGTGGCCGGGACCCCACTTGGAGGGAGCAGTTCTTC	TRBJ2-1	TRBV2	NA	NA
CASRGSSPYEQYF	TGTGCCAGCCGAGGTTCCTCGCCCTACGAGCAGTACTTC	TRBJ2-7	TRBV25-1	NA	NA
CASSFLDTQYF	TGTGCCAGCAGTTTCTTGGATACGCAGTATTTT	TRBJ2-3	TRBV12-3/TRBV12-4	NA	many
CASELEASTGELFF	TGTGCCAGCGAGTTGGAAGCAAGCACCGGGGAGCTGTTTTTT	TRBJ2-2	TRBV6-5	NA	NA
CASSESSYTEAFF	TGTGCCAGCAGCGAAAGCAGTTACACTGAAGCTTTCTTT	TRBJ1-1	TRBV9	NA	NA
CASTRTNTGELFF	TGTGCCAGCACCCGGACCAACACCGGGGAGCTGTTTTTT	TRBJ2-2	TRBV6-6	NA	NA
CASSHPRRETQYF	TGTGCCAGCAGCCATCCCAGGCGAGAGACCCAGTACTTC	TRBJ2-5	TRBV3-1	NA	NA
CATSDLTGYGYTF	TGTGCCACCAGTGATTTGACAGGCTATGGCTACACCTTC	TRBJ1-2	TRBV24-1	NA	few
CASSKLAGGSGNEQFF	TGTGCCAGCAGTAAGCTAGCGGGAGGGTCTGGCAATGAGCAGTTCTTC	TRBJ2-1	TRBV6-1	TRBD2	NA
CSARGGPDTQYF	TGCAGTGCTAGGGGGGGCCCAGATACGCAGTATTTT	TRBJ2-3	TRBV20-1	NA	once
CASSPSGRVGYEQYF	TGTGCCAGCAGCCCTAGCGGGAGAGTCGGGTACGAGCAGTACTTC	TRBJ2-7	TRBV7-6	TRBD2	few
CASSLIAGDYGYTF	TGTGCCAGCAGCTTGATAGCAGGGGACTATGGCTACACCTTC	TRBJ1-2	TRBV5-6	NA	NA
CAITSTPNTGELFF	TGTGCCATCACTTCCACACCGAACACCGGGGAGCTGTTTTTT	TRBJ2-2	TRBV10-3	NA	few
CASSPRTHLSGELFF	TGTGCCAGCAGCCCAAGGACCCACCTCTCCGGGGAGCTGTTTTTT	TRBJ2-2	TRBV7-9	NA	NA